These 12 T cell receptor beta chains were sequenced from one sample in a study of control samples from healthy donors and cancer patients (dated by TCRdb to 2019 to 2021). Receptor libraries were prepared by the immunoSEQ multiplex PCR assay. In TCRdb, the immuneACCESS table is reduced to in-frame sequences with V and J assigned. These tables do not hold every clone; where another copy was compared, an unresolved V gene accounts for under half, and the others remain unexplained. The sample records around 55,000 clones, around 95% of which are singletons. 1.1% of the sample lies in the top ten. The sample comprised blood. These receptors were obtained from a woman between 18 and 30 years old in good health.

The chain couples TRBV19 to TRBJ2-3; D is unresolved. Trimming left V 3 bases short and J 4 bases short, with 8 bases between. CDR1 and CDR2 from the germline V gene are LNHDA and SQIVND (reference sequence). This CDR3 has 13 residues. This CDR3 is CASSMGLADTQYF. The CDR3 nucleotides read TGTGCCAGTAGTATGGGGTTAGCAGATACGCAGTATTTT.

J is TRBJ1-2 and V is TRBV12-5, with a weak D call TRBD1 (5 bases). This CDR3 is 16 amino acids long. V was cut by 6 bases and J by 1 base, with 18 bases left in between. Germline V lookup: CDR1 LGHNT, CDR2 FRNRAP. The CDR3 sequence: CASGKGRVRLNYGYTF. The CDR3, as DNA: TGTGCTAGTGGAAAGGGACGTGTCCGTCTTAACTATGGCTACACCTTC.

The V call is TRBV28, the J call TRBJ1-1; D remains unclear. Germline V gene lookup returns CDR1 MDHEN and CDR2 SYDVKM. This CDR3 has 14 amino acids. V dropped 2 bases and J dropped 2 bases, with 9 bases sitting between them. This CDR3 reads CASSLAGVNTEAFF. In nucleotides, the CDR3 is TGTGCCAGCAGTTTAGCGGGAGTAAACACTGAAGCTTTCTTT. The full variable domain, in which reference TRBV28 and TRBJ1-1 provide the parts outside the CDR3, is DVKVTQSSRYLVKRTGEKVFLECVQDMDHENMFWYRQDPGLGLRLIYFSYDVKMKEKGDIPEGYSVSREKKERFSLILESASTNQTSMYLCASSLAGVNTEAFFGQGTRLTVV.

J is TRBJ2-6 and V is TRBV30, with 8 bases lining up with TRBD2. CDR1 is GTSNPN, CDR2 SVGIG, per germline (reference sequence). The CDR3 runs 16 residues. The V gene end was trimmed by 4 bases and the J gene end by 0 bases; junction bases not matched to a gene: 5. The CDR3 region has the DNA TGTGCCTGGACCGGGACTAGAGTCTCTGGGGCCAACGTCCTGACTTTC. Protein: CAWTGTRVSGANVLTF. The full variable domain, in which reference TRBV30 and TRBJ2-6 provide the parts outside the CDR3, is SQTIHQWPATLVQPVGSPLSLECTVEGTSNPNLYWYRQAAGRGLQLLFYSVGIGQISSEVPQNLSASRPQDRQFILSSKKLLLSDSGFYLCAWTGTRVSGANVLTFGAGSRLTVL.

This clone has a single count. Within the sample, other DNA sequences also encode this same CDR3. The chain is built from TRBV6-4 and TRBJ2-3; the match to TRBD2 covers 10 bases. This CDR3 has 15 residues. Looked up from germline, CDR1 is MRHNA and CDR2 is SNTAGT. Unmatched junction bases numbered 1, after V lost 0 bases and J lost 4 bases. The CDR3 region is CASSDSSGGADTQYF. The DNA of the CDR3 is TGTGCCAGCAGTGACTCGAGCGGGGGGGCAGATACGCAGTATTTT.

The chain joins TRBV30 to TRBJ2-7; perhaps TRBD1 as D (5 bases). Trimming stripped 1 base from V and 6 bases from J, with 13 bases between. Germline CDR1 is GTSNPN and CDR2 is SVGIG (reference sequence). There are 13 residues in the CDR3. CDR3 sequence reads: CAWSEGQGGEQYF. Here the CDR3 DNA reads TGTGCCTGGAGTGAAGGCCAGGGCGGCGAGCAGTACTTC.

The chain has TRBV4-3 and TRBJ2-3; the D gene could be TRBD1 or TRBD2 (5 bases each). The ends were cut back, 5 bases at V and 6 bases at J, with 12 bases in the middle. Germline loops: CDR1 LGHNA, CDR2 YSLEER. The CDR3 is made up of 13 amino acids. The CDR3 bases are TGCGCCAGCAGCAAGGGGCGCGGGGATACGCAGTATTTT. It encodes CASSKGRGDTQYF.

V usage is TRBV11-1 and J usage is TRBJ2-5, with D hard to call. V was shortened by 2 bases and J by 2 bases, with 12 bases between the two germline ends. Germline V gives CDR1 SGHAT, CDR2 FQDESV (reference sequence). CDR3 length equals 15 residues. CDR3 loop: CASSLPRPAQETQYF. CDR3 nucleotides: TGTGCCAGCAGCTTACCCCGGCCAGCGCAAGAGACCCAGTACTTC.

V usage is TRBV5-1 and J usage is TRBJ2-2, with a possible D match to TRBD2 (6 bases). The CDR3 spans 15 residues. Trimming took off 0 bases at V and 0 bases at J, with 6 bases between the two ends. The germline gives CDR1 SGHRS, CDR2 YFSETQ. The CDR3 nucleotides read TGCGCCAGCAGCTTGGGGGGGGCGAACACCGGGGAGCTGTTTTTT. Residues: CASSLGGANTGELFF.

The chain uses TRBV13 and TRBJ1-1, with D unclear. V was trimmed by 5 bases and J by 8 bases, leaving 12 bases between them. From germline, CDR1 is PRHDT and CDR2 FYEKMQ (reference sequence). The CDR3 sequence is 12 residues long. The CDR3 spells CASSMSSSEAFF. CDR3 nucleotide sequence: TGTGCCAGCAGCATGAGTTCCTCCGAAGCTTTCTTT. Complete variable domain (other parts from reference TRBV13 and TRBJ1-1): AAGVIQSPRHLIKEKRETATLKCYPIPRHDTVYWYQQGPGQDPQFLISFYEKMQSDKGSIPDRFSAQQFSDYHSELNMSSLELGDSALYFCASSMSSSEAFFGQGTRLTVV.

This clone occurred once. The chain employs TRBV18 and TRBJ1-2; 9 nucleotides match TRBD1. Trimming cost V 6 bases and J 1 base; bases outside gene matches: 9. This CDR3 has 16 amino acids. The germline V gene encodes CDR1 KGHSH and CDR2 LQKENI. Here the CDR3 reads CASSQHTGGGNYGYTF. The CDR3 bases are TGTGCCAGCTCCCAACACACAGGGGGCGGTAACTATGGCTACACCTTC.

V gene TRBV6-5 combines with J gene TRBJ1-2; 7 nucleotides line up with TRBD1. The CDR3 runs 15 residues. V lost 6 bases to trimming and J lost 6 bases; unmatched junction nucleotides: 13. Germline-derived CDR1 and CDR2 are MNHEY and SVGAGI. In nucleotides, the CDR3 is TGTGCCAGCAGGCCGTTCTCGGGGACAGTACATGGCTACACCTTC. Translated: CASRPFSGTVHGYTF.